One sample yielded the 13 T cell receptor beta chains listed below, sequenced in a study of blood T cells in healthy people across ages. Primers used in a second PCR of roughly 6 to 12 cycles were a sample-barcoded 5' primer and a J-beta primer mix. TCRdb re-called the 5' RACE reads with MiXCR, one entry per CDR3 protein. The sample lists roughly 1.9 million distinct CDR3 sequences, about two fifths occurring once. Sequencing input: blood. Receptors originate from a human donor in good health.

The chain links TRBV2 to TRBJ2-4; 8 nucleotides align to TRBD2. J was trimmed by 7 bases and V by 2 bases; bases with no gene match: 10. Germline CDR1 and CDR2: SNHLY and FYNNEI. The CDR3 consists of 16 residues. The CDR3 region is CASSESWIAGWNIQYF. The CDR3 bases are TGTGCCAGCAGTGAAAGTTGGATAGCGGGGTGGAACATTCAGTACTTC.

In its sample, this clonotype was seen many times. CDR3 amino acids: CASSLFEEQYF. The CDR3 bases are TGTGCCAGCAGCTTGTTTGAGGAGCAGTACTTC. The chain couples TRBV12-3 or TRBV12-4 to TRBJ2-7; D is ambiguous. There are 11 residues in the CDR3. The germline V and J ends were trimmed by 6 bases and 7 bases, with 10 bases remaining between them.

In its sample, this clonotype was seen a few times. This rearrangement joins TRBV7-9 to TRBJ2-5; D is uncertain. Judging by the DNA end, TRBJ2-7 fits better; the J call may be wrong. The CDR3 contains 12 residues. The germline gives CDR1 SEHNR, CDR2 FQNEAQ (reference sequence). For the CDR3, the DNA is TGTGCCAGCAGCTTAGATTTAAGCGAGCAGTACTTC. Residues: CASSLDLSEQYF.

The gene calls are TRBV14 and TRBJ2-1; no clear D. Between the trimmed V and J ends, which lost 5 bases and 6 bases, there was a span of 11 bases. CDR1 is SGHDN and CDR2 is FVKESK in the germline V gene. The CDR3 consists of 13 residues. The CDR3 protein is CASSYDNGNEQFF. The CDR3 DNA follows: TGTGCCAGCAGCTACGACAACGGCAATGAGCAGTTCTTC. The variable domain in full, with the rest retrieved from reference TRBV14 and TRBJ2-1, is EAGVTQFPSHSVIEKGQTVTLRCDPISGHDNLYWYRRVMGKEIKFLLHFVKESKQDESGMPNNRFLAERTGGTYSTLKVQPAELEDSGVYFCASSYDNGNEQFFGPGTRLTVL.

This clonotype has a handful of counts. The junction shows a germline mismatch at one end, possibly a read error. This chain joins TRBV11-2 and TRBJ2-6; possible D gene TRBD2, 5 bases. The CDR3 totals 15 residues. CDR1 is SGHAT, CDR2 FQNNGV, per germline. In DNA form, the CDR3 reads TGTGTCAGCAGCCCAACGGGGTCCGGGGCCAACGTCCTGACTTTC. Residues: CVSSPTGSGANVLTF.

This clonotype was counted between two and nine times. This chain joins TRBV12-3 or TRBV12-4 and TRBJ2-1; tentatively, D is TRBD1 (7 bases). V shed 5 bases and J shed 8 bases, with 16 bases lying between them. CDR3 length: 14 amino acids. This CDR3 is CASSQGGWVDEQFF. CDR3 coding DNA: TGTGCCAGCAGTCAGGGGGGTTGGGTCGATGAGCAGTTCTTC.

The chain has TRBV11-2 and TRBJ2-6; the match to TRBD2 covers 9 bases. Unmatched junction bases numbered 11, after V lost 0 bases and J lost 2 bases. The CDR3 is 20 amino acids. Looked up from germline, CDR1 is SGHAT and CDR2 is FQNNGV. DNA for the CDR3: TGTGCCAGCAGCTTAGATGTTTTTGCGGGGGGGCTTCCTGGGGCCAACGTCCTGACTTTC. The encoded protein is CASSLDVFAGGLPGANVLTF.

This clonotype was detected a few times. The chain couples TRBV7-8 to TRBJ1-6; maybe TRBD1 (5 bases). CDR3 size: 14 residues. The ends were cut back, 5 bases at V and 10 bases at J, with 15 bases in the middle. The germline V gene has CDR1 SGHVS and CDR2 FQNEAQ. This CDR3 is CASSLSRGWSPLHF. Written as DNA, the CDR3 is TGTGCCAGCAGCCTAAGTAGGGGATGGTCACCCCTCCACTTT.

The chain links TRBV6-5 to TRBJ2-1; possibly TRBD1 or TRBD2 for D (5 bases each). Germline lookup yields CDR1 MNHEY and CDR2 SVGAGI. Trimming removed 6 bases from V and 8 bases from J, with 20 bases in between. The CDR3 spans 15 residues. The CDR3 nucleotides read TGTGCCAGCAGGCTCCGGGACGGAAGGGGCGATGAGCAGTTCTTC. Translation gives CASRLRDGRGDEQFF.

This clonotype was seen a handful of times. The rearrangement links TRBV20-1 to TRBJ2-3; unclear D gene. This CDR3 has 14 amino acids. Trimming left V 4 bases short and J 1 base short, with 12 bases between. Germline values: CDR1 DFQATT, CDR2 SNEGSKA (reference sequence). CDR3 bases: TGCAGTGCTATCGGTCCGGATGGCACAGATACGCAGTATTTT. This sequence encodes CSAIGPDGTDTQYF.

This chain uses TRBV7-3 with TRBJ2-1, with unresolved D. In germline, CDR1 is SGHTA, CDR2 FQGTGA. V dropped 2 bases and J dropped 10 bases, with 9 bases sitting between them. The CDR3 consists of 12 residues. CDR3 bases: TGTGCCAGCAGCTTAGTACGGACCGAGCAGTTCTTC. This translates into CASSLVRTEQFF.

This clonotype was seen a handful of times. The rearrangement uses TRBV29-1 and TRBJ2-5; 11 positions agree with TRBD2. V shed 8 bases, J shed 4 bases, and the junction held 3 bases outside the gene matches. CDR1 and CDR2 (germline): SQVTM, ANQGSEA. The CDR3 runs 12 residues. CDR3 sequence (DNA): TGCAGCATCCTAGCGGGGGGAGAGACCCAGTACTTC. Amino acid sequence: CSILAGGETQYF.

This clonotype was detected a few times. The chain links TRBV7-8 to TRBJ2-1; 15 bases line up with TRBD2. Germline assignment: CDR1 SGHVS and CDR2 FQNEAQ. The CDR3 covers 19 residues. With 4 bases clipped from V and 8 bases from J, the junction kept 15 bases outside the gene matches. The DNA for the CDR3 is TGTGCCAGCAGCTCCCGCGAATTGATCGGACTAGCGGGGGGGGATGAGCAGTTCTTC. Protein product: CASSSRELIGLAGGDEQFF.